Shown below are 5 T cell receptor beta chains from a single sample sequenced in a study of yellow fever vaccine responses in identical twins. TCRdb itself ran the RT-PCR reads through MiXCR, one entry per CDR3 protein. The data hold about 11,000 distinct CDR3 sequences, with roughly 82% observed a single time. The starting material was T cells from blood (PBMCs), unsorted or a sorted subset (not recorded which), obtained before or after yellow fever vaccination (not recorded which). The receptor source for this set is a woman younger than 35 who received the yellow fever vaccine.

The chain carries TRBV9 and TRBJ2-7; possibly TRBD2 for D (5 bases). This CDR3 is 14 amino acids long. Germline lookup yields CDR1 SGDLS and CDR2 YYNGEE. Trimming took off 0 bases at V and 5 bases at J, with 12 bases between the two ends. CDR3 protein: CASSVDRGSDEQYF. The CDR3 DNA sequence: TGTGCCAGCAGCGTAGACCGGGGTTCAGACGAGCAGTACTTC.

The chain uses TRBV14 and TRBJ1-5; D perhaps matches TRBD1 (6 bases). The V gene lost 4 bases and the J gene lost 10 bases, with 8 bases spanning the gap. The length of the CDR3 is 11 residues. The germline CDR1 and CDR2 sequences are SGHDN and FVKESK. DNA of the CDR3: TGTGCCAGCAGCCGCGGGGGCCCCCAGCATTTT. This gives the protein CASSRGGPQHF.

V and J are TRBV6-4 and TRBJ2-3; 11 positions match TRBD2. The CDR3 extends over 17 amino acids. J gave up 5 bases and V 0 bases, and 7 bases lay outside the gene matches. CDR1 is MRHNA, CDR2 SNTAGT, per germline. As DNA, the CDR3 is TGTGCCAGCAGTGACTCAAATAGCGGGGGGGCCGTAGATACGCAGTATTTT. It codes for CASSDSNSGGAVDTQYF.

This sequence joins TRBV4-1 and TRBJ2-7, with 10 bases that match TRBD2. CDR1 and CDR2 (germline): MGHRA, YSYEKL. The J segment lost 2 bases and the V segment lost 1 base, leaving 5 bases of the junction unmatched. The CDR3 length is 16 residues. Here the CDR3 reads CASSQVPLAGAYEQYF. For the CDR3, the DNA is TGCGCCAGCAGCCAAGTACCCCTAGCGGGAGCCTACGAGCAGTACTTC.

This chain links TRBV10-3 with TRBJ1-6, with 7 nucleotides matching TRBD1. This CDR3 spans 14 amino acids. Germline V gene lookup returns CDR1 ENHRY and CDR2 SYGVKD. V lost 3 bases to trimming and J lost 9 bases; unmatched junction nucleotides: 5. The CDR3 coding sequence is TGTGCCATCAGTGATATGCAGGGGGGTTCACCCCTCCACTTT. Its translation is CAISDMQGGSPLHF.